Reported below is one TCR beta chain. Its antigen remains unknown. The CD8+ and CD4+ T cells were isolated magnetically using a negative isolation approach, whereas the TEMRA cells were enriched by FACS. Per the germline V gene, CDR1 is MNHEY and CDR2 is SMNVEV (reference sequence). V gave up 7 bases and J gave up 6 bases, with 13 bases separating them. The CDR3 sequence is 13 residues long. This entry belongs to a study of CD8 T cells in Susac syndrome. Study-wide points: The study admitted that it had a relatively small number of individuals in its TCR sequencing and HLA analysis.

With random hexamers, roughly 0.45 to 1 ug RNA was reverse transcribed. TCR beta CDR3 was amplified by immunoSEQ covering 54 Vbeta and 13 Jbeta. MiXCR, run by TCRdb on the immunoSEQ multiplex PCR reads, gives a single entry per CDR3 protein. Of under 200,000 distinct CDR3 sequences in the sample, 95% were seen once. The receptor comes from a human donor in good health. Material for sequencing was CD4+ T cells from PBMCs. V and J are TRBV27 and TRBJ1-5; D not resolved. CDR3 in amino acids: CASKAGFLQPQHF. Here the CDR3 DNA reads TGTGCCAGCAAAGCGGGATTTCTTCAGCCCCAGCATTTT.